This paragraph covers one T cell receptor (beta chain) sequence. One entry per CDR3 protein, called by TCRdb with MiXCR from the RT-PCR reads. Of about 680,000 distinct CDR3 sequences listed, approximately 14% are singletons. Per the germline V gene, CDR1 is MNHEY and CDR2 is SVGEGT. There are 11 residues in the CDR3. The germline V and J ends were trimmed by 4 bases and 15 bases, with 13 bases remaining between them. This TCR was sampled from a female donor in good health, serving as a healthy control. Material for sequencing was memory CD4+ T cells from blood. The chain links TRBV6-2 or TRBV6-3 to TRBJ2-1; no clear D. In DNA, the CDR3 is TGTGCCAGCAGTTCCAGCTTAGTTCGGTTCTTC. This sequence encodes CASSSSLVRFF.